This paragraph covers one TCR beta chain sequence. This specimen comes from a study of blood T cell repertoires in COVID-19. On the study more broadly: PBMCs, B-cell-depleted T cells, or T cells were the source of the cDNA or gDNA that made up the material.

Authors' analysis steps: For nucleated cells, counts were estimated from reference gene primer amplification. Only in-frame clones appear in the TCRdb table, and some are missing; sequencing was by immunoSEQ multiplex PCR. The V and J calls and clone size come from that table; D and trimming were worked out from the DNA. Found here are some 100,000 clones, approximately 86% of them singletons; the top ten hold 9% to 12%. Germline V gene sequence: CDR1 KGHSH, CDR2 LQKENI. Trimming cost V 3 bases and J 8 bases, with 19 bases left between them. This CDR3 has 15 residues. Input material: peripheral blood. This receptor was obtained from a middle-aged man with acute or convalescent COVID-19. This chain links TRBV18 with TRBJ1-1, with TRBD1 as a possible D gene (5 bases). The CDR3 coding sequence is TGTGCCAGCTCACCGCAAACGGGGGGGGAATTGGAAGCTTTCTTT. This translates into CASSPQTGGELEAFF.